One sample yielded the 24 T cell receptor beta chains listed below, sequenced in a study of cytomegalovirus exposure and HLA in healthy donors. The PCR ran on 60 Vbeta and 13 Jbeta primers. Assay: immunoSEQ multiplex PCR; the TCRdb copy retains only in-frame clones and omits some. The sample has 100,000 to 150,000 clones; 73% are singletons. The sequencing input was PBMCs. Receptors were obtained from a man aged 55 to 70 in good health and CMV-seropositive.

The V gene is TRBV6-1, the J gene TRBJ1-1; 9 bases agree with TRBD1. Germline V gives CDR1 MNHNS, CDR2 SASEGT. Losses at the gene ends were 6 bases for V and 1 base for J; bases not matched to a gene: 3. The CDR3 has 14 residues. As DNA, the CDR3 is TGTGCCAGCAGAGAGGACAGGGGGAACACTGAAGCTTTCTTT. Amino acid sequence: CASREDRGNTEAFF.

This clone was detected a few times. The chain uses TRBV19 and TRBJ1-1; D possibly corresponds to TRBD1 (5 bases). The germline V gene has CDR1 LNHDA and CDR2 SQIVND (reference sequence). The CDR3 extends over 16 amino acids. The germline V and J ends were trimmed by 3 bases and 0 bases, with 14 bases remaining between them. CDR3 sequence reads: CASSIGTVIMNTEAFF. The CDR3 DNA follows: TGTGCCAGTAGTATTGGGACTGTAATCATGAACACTGAAGCTTTCTTT.

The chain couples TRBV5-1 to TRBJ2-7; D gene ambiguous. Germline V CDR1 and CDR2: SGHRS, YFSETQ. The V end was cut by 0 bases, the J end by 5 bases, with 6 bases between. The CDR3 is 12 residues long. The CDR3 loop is CASSLAGNEQYF. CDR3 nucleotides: TGCGCCAGCAGCTTGGCAGGCAACGAGCAGTACTTC.

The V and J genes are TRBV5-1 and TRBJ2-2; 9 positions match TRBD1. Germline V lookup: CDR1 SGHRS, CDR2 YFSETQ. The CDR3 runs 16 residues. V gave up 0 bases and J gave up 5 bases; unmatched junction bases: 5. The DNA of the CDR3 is TGCGCCAGCAGCTTGGGGGGACAGGGACGAACCGGGGAGCTGTTTTTT. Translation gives CASSLGGQGRTGELFF.

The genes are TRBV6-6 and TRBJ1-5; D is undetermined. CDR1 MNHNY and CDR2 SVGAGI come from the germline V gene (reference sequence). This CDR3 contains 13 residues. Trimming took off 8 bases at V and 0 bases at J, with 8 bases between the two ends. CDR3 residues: CASVENSNQPQHF. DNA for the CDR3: TGTGCCAGCGTTGAGAATAGCAATCAGCCCCAGCATTTT.

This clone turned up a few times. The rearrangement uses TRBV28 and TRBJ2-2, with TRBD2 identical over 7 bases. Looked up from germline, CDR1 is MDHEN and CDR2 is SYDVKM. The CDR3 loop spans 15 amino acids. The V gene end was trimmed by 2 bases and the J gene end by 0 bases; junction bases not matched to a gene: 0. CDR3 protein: CASSLAGANTGELFF. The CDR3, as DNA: TGTGCCAGCAGTTTAGCGGGGGCGAACACCGGGGAGCTGTTTTTT.

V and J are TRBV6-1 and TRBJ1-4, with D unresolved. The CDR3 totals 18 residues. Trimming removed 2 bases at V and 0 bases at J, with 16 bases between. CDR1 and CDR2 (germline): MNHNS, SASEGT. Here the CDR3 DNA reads TGTGCCAGCAGTGAAAGACTATCCGGGCCCTCAACTAATGAAAAACTGTTTTTT. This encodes CASSERLSGPSTNEKLFF.

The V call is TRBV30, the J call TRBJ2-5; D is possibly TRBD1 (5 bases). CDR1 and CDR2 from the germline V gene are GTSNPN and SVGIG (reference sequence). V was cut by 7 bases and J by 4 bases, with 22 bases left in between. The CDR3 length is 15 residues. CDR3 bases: TGTGCCTATACACGAGGCTTGGGGCCCGGAGAGACCCAGTACTTC. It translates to CAYTRGLGPGETQYF.

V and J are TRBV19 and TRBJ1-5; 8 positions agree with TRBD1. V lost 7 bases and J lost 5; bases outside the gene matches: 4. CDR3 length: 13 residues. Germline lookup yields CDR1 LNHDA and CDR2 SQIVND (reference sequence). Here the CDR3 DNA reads TGTGCCAGTACCGCGACAGGGGATCAGCCCCAGCATTTT. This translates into CASTATGDQPQHF.

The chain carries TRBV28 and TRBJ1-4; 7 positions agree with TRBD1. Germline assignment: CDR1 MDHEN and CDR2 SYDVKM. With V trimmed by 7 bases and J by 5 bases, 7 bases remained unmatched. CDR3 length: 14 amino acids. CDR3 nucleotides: TGTGCCAGCATCGCCGGGACAGCAAATGAAAAACTGTTTTTT. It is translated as CASIAGTANEKLFF.

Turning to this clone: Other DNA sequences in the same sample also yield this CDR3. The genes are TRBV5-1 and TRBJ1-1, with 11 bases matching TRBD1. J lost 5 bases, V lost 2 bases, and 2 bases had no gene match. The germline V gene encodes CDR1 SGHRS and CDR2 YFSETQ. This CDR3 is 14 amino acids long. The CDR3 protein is CASSLGTGGTEAFF. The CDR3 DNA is TGCGCCAGCAGCTTAGGGACAGGGGGTACTGAAGCTTTCTTT.

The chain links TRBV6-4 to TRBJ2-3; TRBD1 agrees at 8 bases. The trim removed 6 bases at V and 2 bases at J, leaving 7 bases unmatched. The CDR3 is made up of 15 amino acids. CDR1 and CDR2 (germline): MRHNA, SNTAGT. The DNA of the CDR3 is TGTGCCAGCAGGGATGGGACAGGCGCCACAGATACGCAGTATTTT. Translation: CASRDGTGATDTQYF.

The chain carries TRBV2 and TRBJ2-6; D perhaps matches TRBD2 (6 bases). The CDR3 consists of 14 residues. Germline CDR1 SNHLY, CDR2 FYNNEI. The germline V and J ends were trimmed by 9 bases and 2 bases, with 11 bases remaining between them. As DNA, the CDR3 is TGTGCCAGAGAGAGGAGGGCTGGGGCCAACGTCCTGACTTTC. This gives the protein CARERRAGANVLTF.

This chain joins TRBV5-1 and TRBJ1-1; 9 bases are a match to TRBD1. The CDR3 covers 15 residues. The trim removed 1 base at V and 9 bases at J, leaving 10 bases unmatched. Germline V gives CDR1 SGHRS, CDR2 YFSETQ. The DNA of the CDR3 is TGCGCCAGCAGCTTGTGGACAGGGGTCGGTGCGCAAGCTTTCTTT. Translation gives CASSLWTGVGAQAFF. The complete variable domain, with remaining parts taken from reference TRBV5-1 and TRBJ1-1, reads KAGVTQTPRYLIKTRGQQVTLSCSPISGHRSVSWYQQTPGQGLQFLFEYFSETQRNKGNFPGRFSGRQFSNSRSEMNVSTLELGDSALYLCASSLWTGVGAQAFFGQGTRLTVV.

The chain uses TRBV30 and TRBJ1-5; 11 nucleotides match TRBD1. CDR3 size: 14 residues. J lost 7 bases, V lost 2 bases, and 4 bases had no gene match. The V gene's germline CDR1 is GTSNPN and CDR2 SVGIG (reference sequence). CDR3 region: CAWSRTGGRQPQHF. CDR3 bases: TGTGCCTGGAGTAGGACAGGGGGCAGACAGCCCCAGCATTTT.

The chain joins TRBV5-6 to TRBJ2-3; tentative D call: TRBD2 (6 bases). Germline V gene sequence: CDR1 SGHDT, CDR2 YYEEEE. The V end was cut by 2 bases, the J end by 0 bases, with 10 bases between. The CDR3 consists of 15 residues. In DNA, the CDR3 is TGTGCCAGCAGCTTCGGCGGGGCGAGCACAGATACGCAGTATTTT. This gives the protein CASSFGGASTDTQYF.

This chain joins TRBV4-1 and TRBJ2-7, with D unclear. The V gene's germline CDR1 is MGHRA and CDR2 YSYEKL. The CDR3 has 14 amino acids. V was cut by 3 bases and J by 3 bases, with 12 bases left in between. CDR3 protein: CASSQRNVGYEQYF. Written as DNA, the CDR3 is TGCGCCAGCAGCCAGCGTAATGTTGGCTACGAGCAGTACTTC.

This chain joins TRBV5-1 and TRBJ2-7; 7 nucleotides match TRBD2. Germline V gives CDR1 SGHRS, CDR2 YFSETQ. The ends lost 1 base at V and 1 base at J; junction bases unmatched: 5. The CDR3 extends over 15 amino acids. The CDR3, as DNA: TGCGCCAGCAGCTTGTCGGGGGGTACTTCCTACGAGCAGTACTTC. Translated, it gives CASSLSGGTSYEQYF.

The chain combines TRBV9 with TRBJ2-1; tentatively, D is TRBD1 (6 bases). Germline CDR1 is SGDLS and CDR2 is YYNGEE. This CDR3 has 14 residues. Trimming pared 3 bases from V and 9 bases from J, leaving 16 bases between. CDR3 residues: CASSAQVGASEQFF. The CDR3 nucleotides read TGTGCCAGCAGCGCTCAAGTGGGGGCTAGTGAGCAGTTCTTC.

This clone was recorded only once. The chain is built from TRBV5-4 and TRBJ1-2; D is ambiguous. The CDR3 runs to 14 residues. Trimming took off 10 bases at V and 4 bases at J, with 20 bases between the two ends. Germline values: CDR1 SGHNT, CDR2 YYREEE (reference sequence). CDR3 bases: TGTGCCTCTACTGAGAGGGCATCCCCCTATGGCTACACCTTC. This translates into CASTERASPYGYTF.

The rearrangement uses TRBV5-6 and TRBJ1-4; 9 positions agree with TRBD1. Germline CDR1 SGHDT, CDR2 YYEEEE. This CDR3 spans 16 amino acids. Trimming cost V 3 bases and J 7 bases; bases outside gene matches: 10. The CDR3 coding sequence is TGTGCCAGCAGCTCGTATTCCGGGACAGGGATTGAAAAACTGTTTTTT. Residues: CASSSYSGTGIEKLFF.

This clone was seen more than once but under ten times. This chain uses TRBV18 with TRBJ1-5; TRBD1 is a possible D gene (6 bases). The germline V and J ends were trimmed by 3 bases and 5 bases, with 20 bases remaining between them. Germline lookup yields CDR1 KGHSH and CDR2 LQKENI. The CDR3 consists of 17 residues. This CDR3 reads CASSPGGTRREDQPQHF. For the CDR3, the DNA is TGTGCCAGCTCACCCGGGGGGACACGTCGGGAGGATCAGCCCCAGCATTTT.

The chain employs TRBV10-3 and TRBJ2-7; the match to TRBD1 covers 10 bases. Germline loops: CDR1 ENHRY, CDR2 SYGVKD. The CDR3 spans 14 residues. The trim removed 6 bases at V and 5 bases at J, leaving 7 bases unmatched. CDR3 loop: CAIRSTGGLNEQYF. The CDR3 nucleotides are TGTGCCATCAGGTCGACAGGGGGCCTAAACGAGCAGTACTTC.

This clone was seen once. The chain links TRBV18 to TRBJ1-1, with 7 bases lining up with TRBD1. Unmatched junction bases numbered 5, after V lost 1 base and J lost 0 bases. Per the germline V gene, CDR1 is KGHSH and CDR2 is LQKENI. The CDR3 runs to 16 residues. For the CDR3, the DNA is TGTGCCAGCTCACCACGGGACAGCACCTTGAACACTGAAGCTTTCTTT. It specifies CASSPRDSTLNTEAFF.